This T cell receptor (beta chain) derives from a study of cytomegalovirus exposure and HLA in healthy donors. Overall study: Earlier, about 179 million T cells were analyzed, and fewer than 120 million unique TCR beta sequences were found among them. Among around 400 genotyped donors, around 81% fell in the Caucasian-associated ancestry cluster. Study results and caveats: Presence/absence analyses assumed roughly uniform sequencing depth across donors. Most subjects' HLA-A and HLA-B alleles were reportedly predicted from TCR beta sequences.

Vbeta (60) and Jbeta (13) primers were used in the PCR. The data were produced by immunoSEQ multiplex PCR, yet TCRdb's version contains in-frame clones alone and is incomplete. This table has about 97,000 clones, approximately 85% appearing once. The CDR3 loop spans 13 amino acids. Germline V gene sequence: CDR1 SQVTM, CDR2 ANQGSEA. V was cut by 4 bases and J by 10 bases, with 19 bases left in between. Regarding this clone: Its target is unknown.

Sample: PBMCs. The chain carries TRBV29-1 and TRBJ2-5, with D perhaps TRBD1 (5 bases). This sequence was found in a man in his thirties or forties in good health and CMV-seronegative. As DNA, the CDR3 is TGCAGCGTTGCTCGACAGTTTCAGGTAGTCCAGTACTTC. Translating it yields CSVARQFQVVQYF.